The rows below give T cell receptor beta chains drawn from one sample of a study of T cells in Graves' hyperthyroidism and ophthalmopathy. A single record per CDR3 protein comes from TCRdb applying MiXCR to the multiplex PCR reads. Of some 770,000 distinct CDR3 sequences in the sample, 15% to 20% were seen once. The specimen was blood. The receptors shown here come from a man aged 18 to 29 with Graves' hyperthyroidism. Both conserved end residues are trimmed from each CDR3. Clone sizes are given selectively: once, few, many, or a class where the clone is expanded.

TRBV3-1	-	ASSLGLAGGRSTDTQY
TRBV5-5	few	ASSNRQARGYT
TRBV12-3/TRBV12-4	many	ASSLQGFGYT
TRBV29-1	few	SVEGDSSYNEQF
TRBV7-8	many	ASSSPGLPDSGEQF
TRBV30	many	AWSVWDADNEQF
TRBV29-1	few	SALKGYEQY
TRBV4-1	-	ASSQGLGAGEGYT
TRBV20-1	many	SANRLAGYSYEQY
TRBV2	many	ASSPRGFYEQY
TRBV24-1	few	ATSDLKGARETQY
TRBV28	-	ASSFDGYTEAF
TRBV7-9	few	ASGRGVETQY